Shown below are 27 T cell receptor beta chains from a single sample sequenced in a study of blood T cell repertoires in COVID-19. The assay was immunoSEQ multiplex PCR, and TCRdb's table has in-frame clones only and misses some. The sample yields over 60,000 clones, 80% to 95% seen once. Sequencing was performed on peripheral blood. The receptors were sampled from a human donor in a cohort sampled during active COVID-19.

V is TRBV10-3 and J is TRBJ2-3; TRBD1 might be the D (7 bases). The CDR3 sequence is 13 residues long. V gave up 10 bases and J gave up 5 bases, with 16 bases separating them. The germline CDR1 and CDR2 sequences are ENHRY and SYGVKD. The CDR3 spells CATGQQGGDTQYF. CDR3 nucleotides: TGTGCCACCGGGCAGCAGGGGGGAGATACGCAGTATTTT.

V is TRBV10-3 and J is TRBJ2-5; D unresolved. V was pared by 4 bases and J by 5 bases, with 8 bases between. Germline-derived CDR1 and CDR2 are ENHRY and SYGVKD. This CDR3 region has 12 residues. The CDR3 loop is CAISASEETQYF. CDR3 DNA: TGTGCCATCAGTGCGTCCGAGGAGACCCAGTACTTC.

The chain is built from TRBV30 and TRBJ2-1; no firm D call. This CDR3 has 13 amino acids. Deletions cut 5 bases from V and 0 bases from J, with 8 bases between. CDR1 is GTSNPN and CDR2 is SVGIG in the germline V gene (reference sequence). The CDR3 coding sequence is TGTGCCTGGGGAGCTAGCTCCTACAATGAGCAGTTCTTC. Its translation: CAWGASSYNEQFF.

This sequence joins TRBV5-4 and TRBJ1-1, with 7 bases aligning to TRBD1. The trim removed 4 bases at V and 11 bases at J, leaving 14 bases unmatched. CDR1 SGHNT and CDR2 YYREEE come from the germline V gene (reference sequence). The CDR3 covers 14 residues. CDR3 coding DNA: TGTGCCAGCAGCACCTGGGGGAGAGGCAGGGGGGCTTTCTTT. It specifies CASSTWGRGRGAFF.

This clone has a single count. The chain joins TRBV7-3 to TRBJ2-2; no definite D call. Germline V lookup: CDR1 SGHTA, CDR2 FQGTGA. Between the trimmed V and J ends, which lost 1 base and 0 bases, there was a span of 9 bases. The CDR3 runs 16 residues. CDR3 nucleotide sequence: TGTGCCAGCAGCTTAATTACAGCTGCGAACACCGGGGAGCTGTTTTTT. This codes for CASSLITAANTGELFF.

The chain is built from TRBV5-6 and TRBJ2-1; D may be TRBD2 (5 bases). Per germline, CDR1 SGHDT and CDR2 YYEEEE. Deletions cut 0 bases from V and 4 bases from J, with 14 bases between. This CDR3 has 16 amino acids. CDR3 sequence: CASSLELTNGYNEQFF. The CDR3 bases are TGTGCCAGCAGCTTGGAATTGACTAACGGGTACAATGAGCAGTTCTTC.

This clone came up a few times. The V and J genes are TRBV24-1 and TRBJ1-5, with 10 bases lining up with TRBD1. V lost 4 bases and J lost 5; bases outside the gene matches: 4. The CDR3 totals 15 residues. Germline CDR1 is KGHDR and CDR2 is SFDVKD. CDR3 amino acids: CATSEGTGDYQPQHF. The DNA for the CDR3 is TGTGCCACCAGTGAAGGGACAGGGGATTATCAGCCCCAGCATTTT.

The DNA for the CDR3 is TGTGCCAGCAGCTCCGAGGTAGGCTACAACGAGCAGTACTTC. Encoded protein: CASSSEVGYNEQYF. The V and J genes are TRBV13 and TRBJ2-7; D remains ambiguous. Germline-derived CDR1 and CDR2 are PRHDT and FYEKMQ (reference sequence). This CDR3 is 14 amino acids long. The V end lost 4 bases, the J end lost 5 bases, and 15 bases lay between the germline ends.

The rearrangement links TRBV18 to TRBJ2-3; the D gene is possibly TRBD2 (6 bases). Germline CDR1 reads KGHSH; CDR2 reads LQKENI. CDR3 length: 16 amino acids. V lost 2 bases, J lost 5 bases, and 17 bases lay in between. This chain's CDR3 is CASSPGLALSVDTQYF. CDR3 DNA: TGTGCCAGCTCACCAGGGCTAGCGCTCTCGGTAGATACGCAGTATTTT.

The CDR3 DNA sequence: TGTGCCAGCAGCCAAGTGGGCCGGAGGGGGGGGAACACTGAAGCTTTCTTT. The encoded protein is CASSQVGRRGGNTEAFF. The rearrangement uses TRBV3-1 (or the pseudogene TRBV3-2) and TRBJ1-1; possibly TRBD1 for D (6 bases). V was shortened by 1 base and J by 1 base, with 16 bases between the two germline ends. Germline CDR1 is LGHDT and CDR2 is YNNKEL (reference sequence). There are 17 residues in the CDR3.

CDR3: CASSHPSGTSGDSEQYF. DNA of the CDR3: TGCGCCAGCAGCCATCCCTCCGGGACTAGCGGTGATTCCGAGCAGTACTTC. The V gene is TRBV4-1, the J gene TRBJ2-7; 11 bases line up with TRBD2. This CDR3 spans 17 amino acids. Germline V CDR1 and CDR2: MGHRA, YSYEKL. Trimming cost V 3 bases and J 6 bases; bases outside gene matches: 13.

The count of this clone is one. This sequence joins TRBV5-6 and TRBJ2-6; D remains unclear. The CDR3 has 15 residues. Trimming stripped 1 base from V and 1 base from J, with 6 bases between. CDR1 and CDR2 from the germline V gene are SGHDT and YYEEEE. DNA of the CDR3: TGTGCCAGCAGCTTGCTAGTTTCTGGGGCCAACGTCCTGACTTTC. This encodes CASSLLVSGANVLTF.

This rearrangement joins TRBV5-1 to TRBJ1-2; 9 nucleotides agree with TRBD1. V dropped 4 bases and J dropped 5; count of bases not matched to a gene: 6. This CDR3 has 14 residues. Germline CDR1 and CDR2: SGHRS and YFSETQ. CDR3 loop: CASSPTTGGYGYTF. CDR3 in DNA: TGCGCCAGCAGCCCGACGACAGGGGGGTATGGCTACACCTTC.

The genes are TRBV11-2 and TRBJ2-1, with D possibly TRBD2 on 5 matching bases. Germline CDR1 SGHAT, CDR2 FQNNGV. Trimming removed 8 bases from V and 2 bases from J, with 16 bases in between. The CDR3 is made up of 15 amino acids. Here the CDR3 DNA reads TGTGCCAGCGACAAACTAGACCCCACCTACAATGAGCAGTTCTTC. As protein: CASDKLDPTYNEQFF.

The CDR3 DNA sequence: TGTGCCAGCAGCGGAGGAGGGGGGGGCGGCACAGATACGCAGTATTTT. Translation gives CASSGGGGGGTDTQYF. This chain connects TRBV9 to TRBJ2-3, with D perhaps matching TRBD2 (7 bases). V was cut by 3 bases and J by 1 base, with 15 bases left in between. Germline values: CDR1 SGDLS, CDR2 YYNGEE. The CDR3 has 16 residues.

The chain combines TRBV6-1 with TRBJ1-5; D is possibly TRBD1 (6 bases). Looked up from germline, CDR1 is MNHNS and CDR2 is SASEGT. The CDR3 has 17 residues. Trimming pared 4 bases from V and 4 bases from J, leaving 20 bases between. CDR3 bases: TGTGCCAGCAGTGTAGGGCGGGGGCGACTTCGAAATCAGCCCCAGCATTTT. It codes for CASSVGRGRLRNQPQHF.

The chain joins TRBV7-2 to TRBJ2-3; 8 bases map to TRBD2. Per the germline V gene, CDR1 is SGHTA and CDR2 is FQGNSA. CDR3 length equals 16 residues. V lost 0 bases, J lost 4 bases, and 6 bases stayed unmatched. CDR3 sequence reads: CASSLASTSAPDTQYF. The CDR3 nucleotides read TGTGCCAGCAGCTTAGCCTCGACTAGCGCGCCAGATACGCAGTATTTT.

The chain links TRBV13 to TRBJ2-3; 7 nucleotides line up with TRBD2. The germline V gene encodes CDR1 PRHDT and CDR2 FYEKMQ (reference sequence). V gave up 4 bases and J gave up 8 bases; unmatched junction bases: 6. This CDR3 is built from 13 residues. The CDR3 protein is CASSSSGRGTQYF. Here the CDR3 DNA reads TGTGCCAGCAGCTCGTCAGGGAGGGGTACGCAGTATTTT.

V and J are TRBV4-2 and TRBJ2-2; 13 bases fit TRBD2. CDR3 length equals 17 residues. Germline loops: CDR1 LGHNA, CDR2 YNFKEQ. With V trimmed by 3 bases and J by 0 bases, 1 base remained unmatched. The CDR3 DNA reads as TGTGCCAGCAGCCAGGGGACTAGCGGGACGAACACCGGGGAGCTGTTTTTT. Its protein is CASSQGTSGTNTGELFF.

The chain employs TRBV30 and TRBJ2-7; TRBD1 matches at 12 bases. V was pared by 2 bases and J by 2 bases, with 7 bases of the junction left unmatched. The germline gives CDR1 GTSNPN, CDR2 SVGIG (reference sequence). The length of the CDR3 is 16 residues. CDR3 in DNA: TGTGCCTGGAGTCACCTCGGGACAGGGGGCACCTACGAGCAGTACTTC. This sequence encodes CAWSHLGTGGTYEQYF.

The rearrangement uses TRBV7-9 and TRBJ2-1, with 8 bases that match TRBD1. Looked up from germline, CDR1 is SEHNR and CDR2 is FQNEAQ (reference sequence). The CDR3 is made up of 14 amino acids. Germline trimming cut 3 bases from V and 9 bases from J; bases unmatched to any gene: 7. The CDR3 DNA follows: TGTGCCAGCAGCTTCACGGACAGGGCGGGTGAGCAGTTCTTC. As protein: CASSFTDRAGEQFF.

The chain carries TRBV25-1 and TRBJ1-3; perhaps TRBD1 as D (5 bases). Deletions cut 6 bases from V and 7 bases from J, with 19 bases between. Germline values: CDR1 MGHDK, CDR2 SYGVNS. This CDR3 spans 15 amino acids. CDR3 protein: CASSRGGESANTIYF. Written as DNA, the CDR3 is TGTGCCAGCAGCCGCGGGGGGGAAAGCGCGAACACCATATATTTT.

The CDR3: CASSPQTRGRGFQPQHF. The CDR3 DNA sequence: TGTGCCAGCAGTCCCCAGACTCGGGGCAGGGGTTTTCAGCCCCAGCATTTT. The chain is built from TRBV28 and TRBJ1-5; D is possibly TRBD1 (6 bases). V lost 5 bases, J lost 6 bases, and 23 bases lay in between. The CDR3 extends over 17 amino acids. CDR1 MDHEN and CDR2 SYDVKM come from the germline V gene.

The V and J genes are TRBV27 and TRBJ2-1; D is possibly TRBD2 (6 bases). Looked up from germline, CDR1 is MNHEY and CDR2 is SMNVEV (reference sequence). Between the trimmed V and J ends, which lost 7 bases and 5 bases, there was a span of 24 bases. This CDR3 comprises 17 residues. The chain's CDR3 is CASNTGTGRTMDNEQFF. CDR3 coding DNA: TGTGCCAGCAACACCGGGACTGGCCGTACCATGGACAATGAGCAGTTCTTC.

The rearrangement uses TRBV3-1 (or the pseudogene TRBV3-2) and TRBJ1-6, with D maybe TRBD1 (5 bases). The germline V gene has CDR1 LGHDT and CDR2 YNNKEL (reference sequence). V lost 1 base, J lost 14 bases, and 9 bases lay in between. The CDR3 has 12 amino acids. As DNA, the CDR3 is TGTGCCAGCAGCCAAGGGGGGGGATCCCTCCACTTT. Translated: CASSQGGGSLHF.

The chain carries TRBV18 and TRBJ1-5; weak D call: TRBD1 (5 bases). The germline V gene encodes CDR1 KGHSH and CDR2 LQKENI. V dropped 2 bases and J dropped 3 bases, with 8 bases sitting between them. This CDR3 comprises 14 residues. In DNA, the CDR3 is TGTGCCAGCTCACCAGGGGGGTCCAATCAGCCCCAGCATTTT. This sequence encodes CASSPGGSNQPQHF.

J is TRBJ1-4 and V is TRBV30; tentatively, D is TRBD1 (5 bases). Looked up from germline, CDR1 is GTSNPN and CDR2 is SVGIG (reference sequence). The CDR3 has 15 amino acids. V was shortened by 2 bases and J by 8 bases, with 18 bases between the two germline ends. The CDR3 region is CAWSSMGGGEEKLFF. The CDR3 nucleotides read TGTGCCTGGAGTTCGATGGGGGGTGGAGAGGAAAAACTGTTTTTT.